This TCR beta chain was recorded in a study of cytomegalovirus exposure and HLA in healthy donors. The CDR3 runs to 13 residues. V lost 4 bases, J lost 0 bases, and 7 bases lay in between. In germline, CDR1 is SGHNT, CDR2 YYREEE (reference sequence). Study results and caveats: Per a prior analysis, the majority of TCR beta V segments were productive roughly 90% or roughly 30% of the time.

Points on this clone: The antigen is undetermined.

The PCR employed 60 Vbeta primers together with 13 Jbeta primers. This table comes from immunoSEQ multiplex PCR, and its TCRdb copy is limited to in-frame clones, with some not included. With tens of thousands of clones in the sample, the ten largest clones hold less than 20%. Sequenced input: PBMCs. The source is a man aged 45 to 65 in good health and CMV-seropositive. V and J are TRBV5-4 and TRBJ2-5; TRBD2 is a possible D gene (6 bases). CDR3 in amino acids: CASSRTNQETQYF. The CDR3 DNA sequence: TGTGCCAGCAGCCGGACTAACCAAGAGACCCAGTACTTC.